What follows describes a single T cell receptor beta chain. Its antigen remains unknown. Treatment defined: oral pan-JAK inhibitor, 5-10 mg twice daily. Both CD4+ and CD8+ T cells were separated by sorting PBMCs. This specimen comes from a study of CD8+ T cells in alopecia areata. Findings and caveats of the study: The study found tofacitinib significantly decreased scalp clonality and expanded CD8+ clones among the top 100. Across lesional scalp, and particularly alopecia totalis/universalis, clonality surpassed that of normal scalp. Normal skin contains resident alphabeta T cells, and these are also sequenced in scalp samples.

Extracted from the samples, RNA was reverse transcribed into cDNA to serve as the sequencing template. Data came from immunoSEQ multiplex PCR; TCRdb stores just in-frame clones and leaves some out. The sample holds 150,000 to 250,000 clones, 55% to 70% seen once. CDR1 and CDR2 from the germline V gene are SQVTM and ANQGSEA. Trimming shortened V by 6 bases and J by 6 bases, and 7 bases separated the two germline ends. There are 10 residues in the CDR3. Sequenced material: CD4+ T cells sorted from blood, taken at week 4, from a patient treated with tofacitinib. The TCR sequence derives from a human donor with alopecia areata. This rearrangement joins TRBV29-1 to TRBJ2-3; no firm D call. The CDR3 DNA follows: TGCAGCGTCTCCCCTGATACGCAGTATTTT. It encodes CSVSPDTQYF.